The rows below give T cell receptor beta chains drawn from one sample of a study of blood T cell repertoires in COVID-19. The protocol was immunoSEQ multiplex PCR, while the TCRdb copy is restricted to in-frame clones and leaves out a portion. The table shows 180,000 or so clones, with roughly 88% occurring only once. What was sequenced was peripheral blood. These receptors all stem from a man in his 60s with acute or convalescent COVID-19. Both conserved end residues are trimmed from each CDR3. Each record gives: V gene, CDR3 protein.

TRBV7-2 | ASSGTSGRARETQY
TRBV27 | ASSRGAYGYT
TRBV5-5 | ASSRDRFHTYEQY
TRBV4-1 | ASSPLANSSPGYT
TRBV2 | ASSENGKYGYT
TRBV2 | ASSDRQGSVVEQY
TRBV28 | ASRLAGGSSYEQY
TRBV11-2 | ASSLGASGRSTDTQY
TRBV2 | ASSVETGGHEQY
TRBV6-6 | ASSRGTGFVPLH
TRBV18 | ASSPGPGKTNYGYT
TRBV5-1 | ASSLGQGDTGELF
TRBV7-9 | ASIEAGQVYGYT
TRBV7-3 | ASSLTSRGSSPLH
TRBV24-1 | ATSEGLARDEQF